This T cell receptor (beta chain) was captured in a study of shared T cell receptors in the human thymus. The assay was immunoSEQ multiplex PCR, and TCRdb's table has in-frame clones only and misses some. The sample yields roughly 550,000 clones, 75% to 80% seen once. This CDR3 has 16 residues. Germline trimming cut 4 bases from V and 3 bases from J; bases unmatched to any gene: 11. The germline V gene encodes CDR1 SEHNR and CDR2 FQNEAQ (reference sequence). This sample also appeared in a second study, on human thymus T cells. As reported in that work: Healthy Finnish infants undergoing corrective surgery for congenital heart defects provided the donor material. Obtained as resections during corrective heart surgery, the thymus tissue was then studied. Both thymic and peripheral blood repertoires showed apparently biased V and J usage.

The sequence was obtained from a boy in the first two years of life with a congenital heart defect. This chain joins TRBV7-9 and TRBJ1-1; 7 nucleotides agree with TRBD1. Material: thymocytes. The CDR3 reads CASSSRQGNRHTEAFF. DNA of the CDR3: TGTGCCAGCAGCTCTCGACAGGGTAATAGGCACACTGAAGCTTTCTTT.